This T cell receptor (beta chain) is from a study of T cell responses to AZD1222 COVID-19 vaccine. Overall study results and limits: Baseline antibody screening turned up just six seropositive AZD1222 recipients. Spike-specific TCR breadth and depth grew following two AZD1222 doses. Donors were largely white British and mainly female; clonal diversity was possibly underestimated.

The CDR3 contains 12 residues. From germline, CDR1 is MDHEN and CDR2 SYDVKM. The V and J ends lost 6 bases and 11 bases respectively, with 16 bases between them. TCRdb's copy holds only in-frame clones and misses some; the assay was immunoSEQ multiplex PCR. The sample contains fewer than 200,000 clones, more than 70% of which appear only once. Regarding this clone: Antigen: not known.

Both about-4-week and about-12-week second-dose recipients were combined. The specimen comprised peripheral blood, sampled 28 days after the second AZD1222 dose. The chain recombines TRBV28 with TRBJ1-1; TRBD1 might be the D (6 bases). The TCR comes from an adult who received the AZD1222 COVID-19 vaccine. The CDR3 loop is CASSTGTHGAFF. Written as DNA, the CDR3 is TGTGCCAGCAGCACCGGGACACATGGGGCTTTCTTT. Looking up the rest from reference TRBV28 and TRBJ1-1 gives the full variable domain: DVKVTQSSRYLVKRTGEKVFLECVQDMDHENMFWYRQDPGLGLRLIYFSYDVKMKEKGDIPEGYSVSREKKERFSLILESASTNQTSMYLCASSTGTHGAFFGQGTRLTVV.